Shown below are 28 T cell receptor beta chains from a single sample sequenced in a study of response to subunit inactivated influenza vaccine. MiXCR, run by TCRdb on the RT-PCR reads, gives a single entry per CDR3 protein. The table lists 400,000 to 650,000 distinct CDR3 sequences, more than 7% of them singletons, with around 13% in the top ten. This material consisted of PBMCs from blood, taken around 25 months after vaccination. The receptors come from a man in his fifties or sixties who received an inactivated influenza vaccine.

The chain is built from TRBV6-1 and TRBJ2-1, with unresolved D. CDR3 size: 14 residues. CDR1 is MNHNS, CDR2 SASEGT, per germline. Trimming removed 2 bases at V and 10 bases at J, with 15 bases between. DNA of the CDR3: TGTGCCAGCAGTGAATCTCCTGGGCCCGGGGAGCAGTTCTTC. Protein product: CASSESPGPGEQFF.

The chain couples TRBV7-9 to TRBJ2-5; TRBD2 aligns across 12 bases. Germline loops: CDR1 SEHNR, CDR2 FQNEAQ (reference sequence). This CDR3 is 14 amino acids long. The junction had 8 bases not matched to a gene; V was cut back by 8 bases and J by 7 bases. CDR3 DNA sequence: TGTGCCAGCGGCGGACTAGCGGGATGGGTGACCCAGTACTTC. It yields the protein CASGGLAGWVTQYF.

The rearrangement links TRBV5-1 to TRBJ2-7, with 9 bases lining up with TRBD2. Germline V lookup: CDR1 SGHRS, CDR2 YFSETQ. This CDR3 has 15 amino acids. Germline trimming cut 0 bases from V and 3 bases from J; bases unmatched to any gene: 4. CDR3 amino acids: CASSLAGTSSYEQYF. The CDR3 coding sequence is TGCGCCAGCAGCTTGGCGGGGACTAGCAGCTACGAGCAGTACTTC.

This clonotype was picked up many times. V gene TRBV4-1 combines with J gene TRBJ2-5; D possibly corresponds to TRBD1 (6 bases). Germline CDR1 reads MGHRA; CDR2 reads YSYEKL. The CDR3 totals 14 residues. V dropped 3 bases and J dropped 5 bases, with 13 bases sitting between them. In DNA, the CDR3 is TGCGCCAGCAGCCAGGGACAAGGAAGGGAGACCCAGTACTTC. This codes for CASSQGQGRETQYF.

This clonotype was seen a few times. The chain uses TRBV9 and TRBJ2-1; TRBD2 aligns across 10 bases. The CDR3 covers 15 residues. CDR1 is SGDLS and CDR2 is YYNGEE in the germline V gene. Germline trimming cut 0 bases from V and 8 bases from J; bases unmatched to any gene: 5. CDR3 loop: CASSVVIAGGDEQFF. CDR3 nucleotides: TGTGCCAGCAGCGTAGTTATAGCGGGAGGCGATGAGCAGTTCTTC.

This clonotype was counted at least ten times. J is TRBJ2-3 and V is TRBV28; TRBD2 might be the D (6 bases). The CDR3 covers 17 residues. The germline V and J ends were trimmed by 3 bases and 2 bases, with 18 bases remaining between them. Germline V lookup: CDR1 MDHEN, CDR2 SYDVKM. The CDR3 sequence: CASSFPGGSGYTDTQYF. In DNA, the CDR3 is TGTGCCAGCAGTTTCCCCGGCGGTAGCGGCTACACAGATACGCAGTATTTT.

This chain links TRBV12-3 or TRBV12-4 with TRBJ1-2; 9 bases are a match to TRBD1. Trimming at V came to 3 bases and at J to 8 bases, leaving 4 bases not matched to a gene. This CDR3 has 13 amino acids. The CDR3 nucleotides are TGTGCCAGCAGTTTTGGGACAGGGCAAGGCTACACCTTC. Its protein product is CASSFGTGQGYTF.

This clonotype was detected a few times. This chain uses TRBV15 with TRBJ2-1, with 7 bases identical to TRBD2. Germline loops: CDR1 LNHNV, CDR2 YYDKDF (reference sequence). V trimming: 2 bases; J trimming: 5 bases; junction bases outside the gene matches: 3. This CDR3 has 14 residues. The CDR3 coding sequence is TGTGCCACCAGCAGACTAGCGGAAGACAATGAGCAGTTCTTC. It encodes CATSRLAEDNEQFF.

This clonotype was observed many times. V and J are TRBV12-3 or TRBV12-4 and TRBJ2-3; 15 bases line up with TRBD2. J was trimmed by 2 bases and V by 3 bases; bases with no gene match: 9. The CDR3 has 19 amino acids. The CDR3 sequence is CASSFWAGLAGGDTDTQYF. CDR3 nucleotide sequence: TGTGCCAGCAGTTTTTGGGCGGGACTAGCGGGAGGTGACACAGATACGCAGTATTTT.

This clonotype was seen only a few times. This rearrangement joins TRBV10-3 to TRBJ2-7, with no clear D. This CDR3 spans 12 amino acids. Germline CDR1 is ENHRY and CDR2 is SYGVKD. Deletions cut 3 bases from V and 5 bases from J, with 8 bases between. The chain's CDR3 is CAISDGNHEQYF. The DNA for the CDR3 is TGTGCCATCAGTGATGGAAACCACGAGCAGTACTTC.

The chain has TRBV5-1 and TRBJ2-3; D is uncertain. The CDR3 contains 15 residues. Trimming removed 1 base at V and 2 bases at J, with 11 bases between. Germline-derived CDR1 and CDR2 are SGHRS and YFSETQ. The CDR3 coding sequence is TGCGCCAGCAGCTTGCTCGTGAAGGTCACAGATACGCAGTATTTT. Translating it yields CASSLLVKVTDTQYF. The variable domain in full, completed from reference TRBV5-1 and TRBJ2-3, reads KAGVTQTPRYLIKTRGQQVTLSCSPISGHRSVSWYQQTPGQGLQFLFEYFSETQRNKGNFPGRFSGRQFSNSRSEMNVSTLELGDSALYLCASSLLVKVTDTQYFGPGTRLTVL.

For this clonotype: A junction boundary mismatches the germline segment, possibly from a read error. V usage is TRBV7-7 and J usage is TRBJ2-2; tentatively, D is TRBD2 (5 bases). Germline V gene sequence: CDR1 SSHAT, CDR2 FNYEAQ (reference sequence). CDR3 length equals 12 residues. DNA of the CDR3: TGTGCTAGCAGCTATGGGAGCGGGGAGCTGTTTTTT. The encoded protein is CASSYGSGELFF.

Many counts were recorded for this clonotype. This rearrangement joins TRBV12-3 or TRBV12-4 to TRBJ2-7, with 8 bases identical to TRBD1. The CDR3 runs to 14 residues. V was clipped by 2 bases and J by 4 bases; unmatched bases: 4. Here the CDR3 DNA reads TGTGCCAGCAGTTTATACAGGGGGAGGTACGAGCAGTACTTC. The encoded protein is CASSLYRGRYEQYF.

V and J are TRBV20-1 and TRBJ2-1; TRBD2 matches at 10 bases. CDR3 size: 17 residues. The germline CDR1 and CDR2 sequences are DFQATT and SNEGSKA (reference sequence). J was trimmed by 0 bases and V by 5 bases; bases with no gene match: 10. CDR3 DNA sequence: TGCAGTGCTTCCGGGACTAGCGTCGGAAGCTCCTACAATGAGCAGTTCTTC. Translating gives CSASGTSVGSSYNEQFF.

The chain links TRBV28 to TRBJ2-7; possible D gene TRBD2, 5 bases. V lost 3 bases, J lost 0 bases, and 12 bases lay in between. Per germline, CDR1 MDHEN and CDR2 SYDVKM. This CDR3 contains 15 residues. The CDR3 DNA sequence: TGTGCCAGCAGTTTGCTGGTAGGGAGCTCCTACGAGCAGTACTTC. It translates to CASSLLVGSSYEQYF.

The CDR3: CASILAGGPDEQFF. In nucleotides, the CDR3 is TGTGCCAGCATACTAGCGGGAGGGCCCGATGAGCAGTTCTTC. The V call is TRBV28, the J call TRBJ2-1; the match to TRBD2 covers 13 bases. The junction had 5 bases not matched to a gene; V was cut back by 7 bases and J by 8 bases. CDR1 and CDR2 (germline): MDHEN, SYDVKM. CDR3 length: 14 amino acids.

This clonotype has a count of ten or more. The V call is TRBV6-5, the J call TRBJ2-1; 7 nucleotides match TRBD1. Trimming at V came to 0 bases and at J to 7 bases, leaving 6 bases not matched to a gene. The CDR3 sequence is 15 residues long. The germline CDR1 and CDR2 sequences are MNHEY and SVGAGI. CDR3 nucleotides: TGTGCCAGCAGTTACTCGTGGACAGGTAATAATGAGCAGTTCTTC. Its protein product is CASSYSWTGNNEQFF.

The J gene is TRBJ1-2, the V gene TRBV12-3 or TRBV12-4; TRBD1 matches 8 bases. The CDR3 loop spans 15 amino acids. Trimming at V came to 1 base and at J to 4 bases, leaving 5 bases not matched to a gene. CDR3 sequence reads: CASSLVAGGSYGYTF. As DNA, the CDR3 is TGTGCCAGCAGTTTAGTCGCAGGGGGCTCCTATGGCTACACCTTC.

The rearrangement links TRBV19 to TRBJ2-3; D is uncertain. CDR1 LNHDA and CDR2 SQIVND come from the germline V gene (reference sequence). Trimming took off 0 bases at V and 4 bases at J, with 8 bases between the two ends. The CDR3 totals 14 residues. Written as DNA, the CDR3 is TGTGCCAGTAGTATAGAACTATCTTCAGATACGCAGTATTTT. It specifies CASSIELSSDTQYF.

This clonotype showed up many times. The DNA of the CDR3 is TGTGCCAGCAGCCAAGCGGGAGGCCGAAACAATGAGCAGTTCTTC. Translation: CASSQAGGRNNEQFF. The chain combines TRBV3-1 with TRBJ2-1, with 7 bases matching TRBD2. This CDR3 region has 15 residues. Trimming took 1 base from V and 5 from J; bases not matched to a gene: 5. Per the germline V gene, CDR1 is LGHDT and CDR2 is YNNKEL (reference sequence).

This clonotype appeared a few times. This chain's CDR3 is CASTPTSAGEEQFF. CDR3 DNA: TGTGCCAGCACCCCGACTAGCGCGGGGGAGGAGCAGTTCTTC. V usage is TRBV12-3 or TRBV12-4 and J usage is TRBJ2-1; 8 bases agree with TRBD2. CDR3 size: 14 residues. Trimming took 7 bases from V and 10 from J; bases not matched to a gene: 12.

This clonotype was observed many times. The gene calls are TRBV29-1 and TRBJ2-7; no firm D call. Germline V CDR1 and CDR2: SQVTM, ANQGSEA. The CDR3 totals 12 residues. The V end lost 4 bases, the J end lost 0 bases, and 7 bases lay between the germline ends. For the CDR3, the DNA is TGCAGCGTTGTTAGGGACTCCTACGAGCAGTACTTC. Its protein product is CSVVRDSYEQYF.

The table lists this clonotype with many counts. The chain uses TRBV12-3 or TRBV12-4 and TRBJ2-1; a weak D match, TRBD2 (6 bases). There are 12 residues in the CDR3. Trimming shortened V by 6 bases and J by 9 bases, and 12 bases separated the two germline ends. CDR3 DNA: TGTGCCAGCAGCCGAACAGCGGGTGAGCAGTTCTTC. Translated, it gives CASSRTAGEQFF.

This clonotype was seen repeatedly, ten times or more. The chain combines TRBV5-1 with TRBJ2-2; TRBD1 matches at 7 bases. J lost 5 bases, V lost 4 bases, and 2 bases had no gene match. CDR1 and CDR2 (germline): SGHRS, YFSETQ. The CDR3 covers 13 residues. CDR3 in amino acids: CASSDRETGELFF. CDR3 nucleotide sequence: TGCGCCAGCAGCGACAGGGAGACCGGGGAGCTGTTTTTT.

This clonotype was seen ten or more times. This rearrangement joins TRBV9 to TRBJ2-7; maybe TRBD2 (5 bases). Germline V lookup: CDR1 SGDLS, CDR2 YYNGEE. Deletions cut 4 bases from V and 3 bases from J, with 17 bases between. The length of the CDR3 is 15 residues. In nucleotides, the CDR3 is TGTGCCAGCAGCCCCAGCGGAGCCCTTCGCTACGAGCAGTACTTC. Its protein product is CASSPSGALRYEQYF.

CDR3 DNA: TGTGCCAGCAACCTGAAACAGGGAAACACCGGGGAGCTGTTTTTT. The encoded protein is CASNLKQGNTGELFF. The chain has TRBV7-2 and TRBJ2-2; a possible D gene is TRBD1 (6 bases). The germline gives CDR1 SGHTA, CDR2 FQGNSA. The CDR3 covers 15 residues. V dropped 7 bases and J dropped 2 bases, with 14 bases sitting between them. Supplemented by reference TRBV7-2 and TRBJ2-2, the full variable domain reads GAGVSQSPSNKVTEKGKDVELRCDPISGHTALYWYRQSLGQGLEFLIYFQGNSAPDKSGLPSDRFSAERTGGSVSTLTIQRTQQEDSAVYLCASNLKQGNTGELFFGEGSRLTVL.

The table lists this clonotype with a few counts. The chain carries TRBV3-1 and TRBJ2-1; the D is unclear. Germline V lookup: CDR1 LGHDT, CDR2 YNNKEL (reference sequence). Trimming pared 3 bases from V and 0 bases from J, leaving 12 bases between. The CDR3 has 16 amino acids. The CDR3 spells CASSQYGYSSYNEQFF. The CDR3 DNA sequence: TGTGCCAGCAGCCAGTATGGATATAGCTCCTACAATGAGCAGTTCTTC.

CDR3 sequence (DNA): TGTGCCAGCAGTGCTATCACGGGGGTCCAAGAGACCCAGTACTTC. This sequence encodes CASSAITGVQETQYF. The J gene is TRBJ2-5, the V gene TRBV25-1, with D tentatively TRBD2 (6 bases). V lost 4 bases and J 1 base, leaving 13 bases between the germline ends. The CDR3 covers 15 residues. Germline V gene sequence: CDR1 MGHDK, CDR2 SYGVNS.